The entry below describes one T cell receptor beta chain. This entry is derived from a study of technical replicates of blood from a few donors. Germline V gene data show CDR1 as MGHRA and CDR2 as YSYEKL. The CDR3 spans 13 residues. V lost 4 bases to trimming and J lost 0 bases, with 6 bases between them. Assay used: immunoSEQ multiplex PCR; TCRdb lists only in-frame clones, some missing. The sample records around 92,000 clones, around 95% being singletons. The sample taken for sequencing was T cells isolated from PBMCs. The chain employs TRBV4-1 and TRBJ1-1, with D perhaps TRBD1 (5 bases). The receptor comes from a human donor in good health. The CDR3: CASSLGVNTEAFF. DNA of the CDR3: TGCGCCAGCAGCCTAGGGGTGAACACTGAAGCTTTCTTT.